This T cell receptor beta chain was sequenced during a study of blood T cell repertoires in COVID-19. Study summary: Acute and convalescent COVID-19 specimens originated in the United States, Italy and Spain. Sample material is recorded as cDNA or gDNA derived from T cells, B-cell-depleted T cells, or PBMCs.

In the original workflow: Amplification of reference gene primers was used by the study to estimate nucleated cell counts. Generated by immunoSEQ multiplex PCR, the TCRdb table keeps only in-frame clones and is missing some. For V, J and clone size, that table is used; D and trimming come from the DNA. The repertoire holds some 120,000 clones, with roughly four fifths as singletons. Germline CDR1 reads SGDLS; CDR2 reads YYNGEE. The CDR3 is made up of 15 amino acids. With 5 bases clipped from V and 5 bases from J, the junction kept 10 bases outside the gene matches. V gene TRBV9 combines with J gene TRBJ2-7, with 10 bases aligning to TRBD1. The sequence was obtained from a man aged 70-80 years with active or convalescent COVID-19. Input material: peripheral blood. The DNA of the CDR3 is TGTGCCAGCAGTGCGTGGTCCGGGACAGGGGACGAGCAGTACTTC. Translated, it gives CASSAWSGTGDEQYF.